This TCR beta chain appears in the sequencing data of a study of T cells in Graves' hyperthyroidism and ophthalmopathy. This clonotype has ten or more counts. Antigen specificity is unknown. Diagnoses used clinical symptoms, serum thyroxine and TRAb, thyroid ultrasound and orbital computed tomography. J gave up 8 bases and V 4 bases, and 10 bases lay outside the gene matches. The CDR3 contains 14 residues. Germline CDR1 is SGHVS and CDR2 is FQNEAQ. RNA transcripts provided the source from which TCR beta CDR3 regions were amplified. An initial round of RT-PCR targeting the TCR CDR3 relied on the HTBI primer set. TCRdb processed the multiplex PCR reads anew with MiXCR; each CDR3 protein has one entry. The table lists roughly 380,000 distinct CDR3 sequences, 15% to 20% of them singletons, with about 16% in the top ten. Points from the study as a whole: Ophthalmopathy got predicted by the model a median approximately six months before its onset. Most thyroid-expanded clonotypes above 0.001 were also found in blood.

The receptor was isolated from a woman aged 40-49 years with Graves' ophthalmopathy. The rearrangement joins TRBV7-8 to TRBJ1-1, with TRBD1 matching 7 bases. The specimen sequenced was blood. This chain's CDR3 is CASSWKPGTDEAFF. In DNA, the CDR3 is TGTGCCAGCAGCTGGAAGCCCGGGACAGACGAAGCTTTCTTT.